The 9 T cell receptor beta chains listed next were all sequenced from one sample in a study of identical twins. TCRdb fed the 5' RACE reads into MiXCR, producing one record per CDR3 protein. The table shows approximately 280,000 distinct CDR3 sequences, with roughly 8.6% occurring only once. This sample also appeared in a second study, on yellow fever vaccine responses in identical twins.

Material for sequencing was memory (CD45RO+) T cells sorted from blood. Receptors were obtained from a young woman in good health.

The V gene is TRBV11-2, the J gene TRBJ1-5; D remains unclear. Between the trimmed V and J ends, which lost 5 bases and 2 bases, there was a span of 13 bases. CDR3 length: 15 residues. Germline CDR1 reads SGHAT; CDR2 reads FQNNGV. The CDR3 here is CASSPTREGNQPQHF. The DNA for the CDR3 is TGTGCCAGCAGCCCTACCCGGGAGGGCAATCAGCCCCAGCATTTT.

The chain is built from TRBV16 and TRBJ2-3; D remains ambiguous. Germline CDR1 KGHSY, CDR2 FQNENV. Trimming removed 0 bases from V and 1 base from J, with 11 bases in between. The CDR3 sequence is 16 residues long. The CDR3 region is CASSQSKGRRTDTQYF. The CDR3 coding sequence is TGTGCCAGCAGCCAATCGAAAGGCAGGCGCACAGATACGCAGTATTTT.

This clonotype has only a few counts. The CDR3: CASSDSGNSNQPQHF. The CDR3 DNA sequence: TGTGCCAGCAGTGATTCCGGGAATAGCAATCAGCCCCAGCATTTT. The rearrangement uses TRBV2 and TRBJ1-5, with D unresolved. Trimming removed 3 bases at V and 0 bases at J, with 9 bases between. The V gene's germline CDR1 is SNHLY and CDR2 FYNNEI. The CDR3 is made up of 15 amino acids.

V is TRBV5-1 and J is TRBJ1-1; 10 bases match TRBD1. Losses at the gene ends were 4 bases for V and 5 bases for J; bases not matched to a gene: 14. The CDR3 is 17 amino acids. Germline V gene sequence: CDR1 SGHRS, CDR2 YFSETQ. The CDR3 DNA sequence: TGCGCCAGCAGCCCCCGACAGGGGGCGCGTTTGGGAACTGAAGCTTTCTTT. It translates to CASSPRQGARLGTEAFF.

This clonotype appeared many times. This rearrangement joins TRBV18 to TRBJ2-1, with TRBD2 matching over 12 bases. Looked up from germline, CDR1 is KGHSH and CDR2 is LQKENI. The CDR3 is 17 amino acids. V lost 0 bases and J lost 5; bases outside the gene matches: 5. CDR3 residues: CASSPPGLAGPHNEQFF. The DNA for the CDR3 is TGTGCCAGCTCACCACCGGGACTAGCGGGTCCCCACAATGAGCAGTTCTTC.

This clonotype was observed many times. The V call is TRBV2, the J call TRBJ1-4; possible D gene TRBD1, 5 bases. Germline-derived CDR1 and CDR2 are SNHLY and FYNNEI. This CDR3 region has 16 residues. V lost 5 bases and J lost 4, with 17 bases in between. The CDR3 sequence: CASSSPSRVRNEKLFF. For the CDR3, the DNA is TGTGCCAGCAGTTCGCCCTCCAGGGTCCGTAATGAAAAACTGTTTTTT.

This clonotype occurred many times. J is TRBJ2-1 and V is TRBV5-1; D remains unclear. CDR3 length: 12 residues. The V gene's germline CDR1 is SGHRS and CDR2 YFSETQ. Trimming left V 0 bases short and J 16 bases short, with 14 bases between. The CDR3 DNA sequence: TGCGCCAGCAGCTTGGGGACGGACGAACGTTTCTTC. This gives the protein CASSLGTDERFF.

This clonotype was counted between two and nine times. This chain joins TRBV28 and TRBJ1-1, with 9 bases fitting TRBD1. The trim removed 5 bases at V and 6 bases at J, leaving 7 bases unmatched. The germline V gene has CDR1 MDHEN and CDR2 SYDVKM. This CDR3 region has 14 residues. CDR3 nucleotide sequence: TGTGCCAGCAGTCGAAACAGGGGGCGCGCTGAAGCTTTCTTT. Protein sequence: CASSRNRGRAEAFF.

This clonotype showed up just a few times. The V call is TRBV7-9, the J call TRBJ2-3; 7 nucleotides agree with TRBD1. Germline V CDR1 and CDR2: SEHNR, FQNEAQ (reference sequence). V lost 10 bases and J lost 0; bases outside the gene matches: 4. The CDR3 contains 13 residues. The CDR3 reads CATPQGSTDTQYF. The CDR3 bases are TGTGCCACCCCACAGGGGAGCACAGATACGCAGTATTTT.